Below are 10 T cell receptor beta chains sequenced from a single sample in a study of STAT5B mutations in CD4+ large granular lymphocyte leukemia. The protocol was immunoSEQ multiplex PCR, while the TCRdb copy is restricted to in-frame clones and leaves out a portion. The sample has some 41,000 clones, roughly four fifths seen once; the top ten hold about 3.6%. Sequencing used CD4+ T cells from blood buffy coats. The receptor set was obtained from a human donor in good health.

The CDR3 sequence is CASSLGVGAGDLKETQYF. CDR3 DNA: TGCGCCAGCAGCTTGGGGGTCGGGGCGGGAGACTTGAAAGAGACCCAGTACTTC. V usage is TRBV5-1 and J usage is TRBJ2-5, with 7 bases identical to TRBD2. This CDR3 has 18 residues. In germline, CDR1 is SGHRS, CDR2 YFSETQ. J was trimmed by 3 bases and V by 0 bases; bases with no gene match: 14.

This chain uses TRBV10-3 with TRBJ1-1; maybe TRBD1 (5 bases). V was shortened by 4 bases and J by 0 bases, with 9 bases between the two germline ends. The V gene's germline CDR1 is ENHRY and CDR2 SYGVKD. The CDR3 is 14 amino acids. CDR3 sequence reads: CAISVGGMNTEAFF. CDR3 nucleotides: TGTGCCATCAGTGTCGGGGGGATGAACACTGAAGCTTTCTTT.

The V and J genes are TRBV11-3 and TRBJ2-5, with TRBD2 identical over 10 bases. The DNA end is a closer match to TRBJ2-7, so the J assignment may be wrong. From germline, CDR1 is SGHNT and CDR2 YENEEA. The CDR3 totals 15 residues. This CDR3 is CASSLGSGGPYEQYF. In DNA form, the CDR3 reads TGTGCCAGCAGCTTAGGTAGCGGGGGGCCCTACGAGCAGTACTTC.

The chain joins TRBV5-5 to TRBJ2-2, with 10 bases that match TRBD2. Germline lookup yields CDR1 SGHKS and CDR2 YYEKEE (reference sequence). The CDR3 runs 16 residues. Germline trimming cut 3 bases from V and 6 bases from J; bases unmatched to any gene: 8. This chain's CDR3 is CASSWSGGAIAGELFF. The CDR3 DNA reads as TGTGCCAGCAGCTGGAGCGGGGGGGCGATCGCCGGGGAGCTGTTTTTT.

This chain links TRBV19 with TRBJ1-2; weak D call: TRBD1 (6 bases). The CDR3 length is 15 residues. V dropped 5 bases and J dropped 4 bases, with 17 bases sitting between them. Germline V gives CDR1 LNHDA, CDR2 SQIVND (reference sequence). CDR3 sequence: CASSATQQGVYGYTF. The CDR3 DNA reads TGTGCCAGTAGTGCAACCCAACAGGGAGTCTATGGCTACACCTTC.

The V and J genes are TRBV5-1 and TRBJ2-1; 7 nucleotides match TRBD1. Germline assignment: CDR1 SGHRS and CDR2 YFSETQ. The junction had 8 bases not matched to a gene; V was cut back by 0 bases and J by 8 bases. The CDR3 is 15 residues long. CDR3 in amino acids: CASSLGLGQEDEQFF. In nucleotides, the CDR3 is TGCGCCAGCAGCTTGGGGCTTGGACAGGAGGATGAGCAGTTCTTC.

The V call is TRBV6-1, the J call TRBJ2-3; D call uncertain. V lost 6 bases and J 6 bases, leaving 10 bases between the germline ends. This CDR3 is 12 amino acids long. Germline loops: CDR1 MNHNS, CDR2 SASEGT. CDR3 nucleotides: TGTGCCAGCAGCGTCAATGGGGATACGCAGTATTTT. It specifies CASSVNGDTQYF.

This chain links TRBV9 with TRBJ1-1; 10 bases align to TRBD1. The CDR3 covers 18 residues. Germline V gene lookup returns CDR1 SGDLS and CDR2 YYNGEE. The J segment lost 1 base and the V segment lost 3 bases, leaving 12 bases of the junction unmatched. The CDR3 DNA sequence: TGTGCCAGCAGCGCAGGACTCCGGGACAGGGGACCGAACACTGAAGCTTTCTTT. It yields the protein CASSAGLRDRGPNTEAFF.

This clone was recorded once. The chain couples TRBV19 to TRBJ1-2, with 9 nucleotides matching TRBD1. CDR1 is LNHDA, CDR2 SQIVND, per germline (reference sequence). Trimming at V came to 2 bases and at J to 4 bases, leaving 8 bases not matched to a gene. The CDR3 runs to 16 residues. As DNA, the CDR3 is TGTGCCAGTAGTATACCATACAGGGGGCGCGGCTATGGCTACACCTTC. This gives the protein CASSIPYRGRGYGYTF.

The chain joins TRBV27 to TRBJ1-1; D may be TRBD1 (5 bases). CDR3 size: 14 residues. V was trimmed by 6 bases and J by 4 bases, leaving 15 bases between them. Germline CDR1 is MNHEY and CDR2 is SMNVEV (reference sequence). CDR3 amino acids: CASRSRADSTEAFF. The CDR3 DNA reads TGTGCCAGCAGAAGTAGGGCAGACAGCACTGAAGCTTTCTTT.